These 15 T cell receptor beta chains originate from one sample sequenced in a study of Ad26.COV2.S vaccination and SARS-CoV-2 variants. TCRdb's copy holds only in-frame clones and misses some; the assay was immunoSEQ multiplex PCR. The data hold roughly 92,000 clones, with around 82% observed a single time. This material consisted of peripheral blood, taken after recovery from COVID-19. The receptors were sampled from a human donor who had recovered from COVID-19.

This clone was seen a handful of times. The CDR3, as DNA: TGTGCCAGCAGCTTATTATCTTGGGATGGCTACACCTTC. The encoded protein is CASSLLSWDGYTF. The V and J genes are TRBV7-8 and TRBJ1-2; D unresolved. Deletions cut 2 bases from V and 6 bases from J, with 10 bases between. This CDR3 has 13 amino acids. Germline V lookup: CDR1 SGHVS, CDR2 FQNEAQ.

The chain joins TRBV7-3 to TRBJ1-2; possible D gene TRBD1, 6 bases. The CDR3 is 13 residues long. Germline V gene data show CDR1 as SGHTA and CDR2 as FQGTGA. Deletions cut 1 base from V and 7 bases from J, with 10 bases between. CDR3: CASSLSGQTGYTF. The CDR3 DNA is TGTGCCAGCAGCTTAAGTGGACAGACTGGCTACACCTTC.

The chain couples TRBV5-1 to TRBJ1-2; D is perhaps TRBD1 (5 bases). The CDR3 covers 13 residues. Trimming took 4 bases from V and 3 from J, leaving 10 bases between them. Germline loops: CDR1 SGHRS, CDR2 YFSETQ. CDR3 DNA: TGCGCCAGCAGCAGCGGGACGGACTATGGCTACACCTTC. Encoded protein: CASSSGTDYGYTF. The variable domain in full, completed from reference TRBV5-1 and TRBJ1-2, reads KAGVTQTPRYLIKTRGQQVTLSCSPISGHRSVSWYQQTPGQGLQFLFEYFSETQRNKGNFPGRFSGRQFSNSRSEMNVSTLELGDSALYLCASSSGTDYGYTFGSGTRLTVV.

This clone was counted a few times. V and J are TRBV5-1 and TRBJ1-6; the match to TRBD1 covers 8 bases. In germline, CDR1 is SGHRS, CDR2 YFSETQ. The ends lost 2 bases at V and 6 bases at J; junction bases unmatched: 10. This CDR3 has 17 amino acids. CDR3 sequence (DNA): TGCGCCAGCAGCTTTGACCGAGGACAGGGTGGTAATTCACCCCTCCACTTT. It codes for CASSFDRGQGGNSPLHF.

The rearrangement joins TRBV14 to TRBJ2-3; D remains unclear. Germline V gene lookup returns CDR1 SGHDN and CDR2 FVKESK. Trimming took 4 bases from V and 0 from J, leaving 17 bases between them. This CDR3 comprises 17 residues. CDR3 DNA sequence: TGTGCCAGCAGCCGCGGTGGTGGCAGGCCTAGCACAGATACGCAGTATTTT. Translation gives CASSRGGGRPSTDTQYF.

This clone turned up a few times. This sequence joins TRBV7-2 and TRBJ1-1; D is perhaps TRBD1 (6 bases). V lost 1 base to trimming and J lost 0 bases, with 15 bases between them. The CDR3 has 17 amino acids. CDR1 SGHTA and CDR2 FQGNSA come from the germline V gene. CDR3 amino acids: CASSLVGQGLVNTEAFF. CDR3 in DNA: TGTGCCAGCAGCTTAGTAGGCCAGGGGCTGGTGAACACTGAAGCTTTCTTT.

The chain is built from TRBV7-9 and TRBJ2-7; 9 bases match TRBD2. Trimming took 2 bases from V and 5 from J; bases not matched to a gene: 13. The CDR3 extends over 17 amino acids. Germline CDR1 is SEHNR and CDR2 is FQNEAQ (reference sequence). This CDR3 is CASSLSSGSNSRHEQYF. Written as DNA, the CDR3 is TGTGCCAGCAGCTTAAGTAGCGGGAGCAATAGTCGTCACGAGCAGTACTTC.

As regards this clone: At one end, the junction sequence differs from germline, possibly due to a read error. The V and J genes are TRBV6-1 and TRBJ2-1; D is perhaps TRBD2 (6 bases). From germline, CDR1 is MNHNS and CDR2 SASEGT. The CDR3 extends over 15 amino acids. The CDR3 nucleotides read TGTGCCAGCAGCGAAGGGCTAGCGCCCTACAATGAGCAGTTCTTC. As protein: CASSEGLAPYNEQFF.

The table lists this clone with a few counts. The chain employs TRBV19 and TRBJ1-2; TRBD1 agrees at 8 bases. The V and J ends lost 6 bases and 4 bases, in that order; junction bases with no gene match: 10. From germline, CDR1 is LNHDA and CDR2 SQIVND (reference sequence). The CDR3 contains 15 residues. The CDR3 here is CASRPSPGTGYGYTF. The CDR3 DNA reads as TGTGCCAGTAGACCATCTCCCGGGACAGGCTATGGCTACACCTTC.

The chain carries TRBV5-1 and TRBJ2-1; D is undetermined. Germline CDR1 SGHRS, CDR2 YFSETQ. V was trimmed by 1 base and J by 7 bases, leaving 15 bases between them. The CDR3 extends over 15 amino acids. The CDR3 loop is CASSLFGPQSNEQFF. The DNA of the CDR3 is TGCGCCAGCAGCTTGTTCGGGCCTCAATCTAATGAGCAGTTCTTC. The full variable domain, with the rest looked up from reference TRBV5-1 and TRBJ2-1, is KAGVTQTPRYLIKTRGQQVTLSCSPISGHRSVSWYQQTPGQGLQFLFEYFSETQRNKGNFPGRFSGRQFSNSRSEMNVSTLELGDSALYLCASSLFGPQSNEQFFGPGTRLTVL.

The genes are TRBV11-3 and TRBJ2-1; TRBD2 aligns across 7 bases. This CDR3 is 16 amino acids long. The junction had 14 bases not matched to a gene; V was cut back by 2 bases and J by 10 bases. Per the germline V gene, CDR1 is SGHNT and CDR2 is YENEEA. The CDR3 DNA is TGTGCCAGCAGCTTATCGCTGTGGACTAGTTTGGTGGAGCAGTTCTTC. Amino acids: CASSLSLWTSLVEQFF. Drawing the rest from reference TRBV11-3 and TRBJ2-1, the complete variable domain is EAGVVQSPRYKIIEKKQPVAFWCNPISGHNTLYWYLQNLGQGPELLIRYENEEAVDDSQLPKDRFSAERLKGVDSTLKIQPAELGDSAVYLCASSLSLWTSLVEQFFGPGTRLTVL.

J is TRBJ1-6 and V is TRBV7-9; TRBD1 matches at 7 bases. V was clipped by 3 bases and J by 8 bases; unmatched bases: 10. This CDR3 spans 16 amino acids. Germline values: CDR1 SEHNR, CDR2 FQNEAQ (reference sequence). The DNA of the CDR3 is TGTGCCAGCAGCTTTGACAGGGCTCCATGGGATTCACCCCTCCACTTT. It codes for CASSFDRAPWDSPLHF.

The chain has TRBV7-3 and TRBJ1-1; D remains ambiguous. V lost 0 bases, J lost 2 bases, and 4 bases lay in between. CDR1 and CDR2 from the germline V gene are SGHTA and FQGTGA. This CDR3 is built from 13 residues. The CDR3 bases are TGTGCCAGCAGCTTAACGCGAAACACTGAAGCTTTCTTT. This sequence encodes CASSLTRNTEAFF.

This clone was observed a single time. This rearrangement joins TRBV28 to TRBJ1-2; D is unclear. V was clipped by 3 bases and J by 8 bases, with 16 bases between them. From germline, CDR1 is MDHEN and CDR2 SYDVKM. CDR3 size: 14 residues. The CDR3 DNA reads as TGTGCCAGCAGTTTCGCGATGGACGGATTCGGCTACACCTTC. This translates into CASSFAMDGFGYTF.

The genes are TRBV27 and TRBJ1-2; 7 bases match TRBD1. Germline CDR1 reads MNHEY; CDR2 reads SMNVEV (reference sequence). The J segment lost 4 bases and the V segment lost 5 bases, leaving 13 bases of the junction unmatched. The CDR3 totals 16 residues. The DNA for the CDR3 is TGTGCCAGCAGTCCAAGAGGACAGGTTCAAGGCTATGGCTACACCTTC. Translation gives CASSPRGQVQGYGYTF.